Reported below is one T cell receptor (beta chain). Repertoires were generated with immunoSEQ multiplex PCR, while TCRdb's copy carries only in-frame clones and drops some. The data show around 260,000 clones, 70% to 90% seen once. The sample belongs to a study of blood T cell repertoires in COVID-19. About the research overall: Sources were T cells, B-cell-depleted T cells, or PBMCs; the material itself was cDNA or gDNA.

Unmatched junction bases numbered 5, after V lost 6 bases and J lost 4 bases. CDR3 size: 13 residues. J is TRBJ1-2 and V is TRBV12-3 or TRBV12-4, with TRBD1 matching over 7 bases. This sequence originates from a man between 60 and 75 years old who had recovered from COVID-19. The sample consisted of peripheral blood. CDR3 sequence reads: CASRLQGIYGYTF. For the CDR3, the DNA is TGTGCCAGCAGACTACAGGGGATCTATGGCTACACCTTC.